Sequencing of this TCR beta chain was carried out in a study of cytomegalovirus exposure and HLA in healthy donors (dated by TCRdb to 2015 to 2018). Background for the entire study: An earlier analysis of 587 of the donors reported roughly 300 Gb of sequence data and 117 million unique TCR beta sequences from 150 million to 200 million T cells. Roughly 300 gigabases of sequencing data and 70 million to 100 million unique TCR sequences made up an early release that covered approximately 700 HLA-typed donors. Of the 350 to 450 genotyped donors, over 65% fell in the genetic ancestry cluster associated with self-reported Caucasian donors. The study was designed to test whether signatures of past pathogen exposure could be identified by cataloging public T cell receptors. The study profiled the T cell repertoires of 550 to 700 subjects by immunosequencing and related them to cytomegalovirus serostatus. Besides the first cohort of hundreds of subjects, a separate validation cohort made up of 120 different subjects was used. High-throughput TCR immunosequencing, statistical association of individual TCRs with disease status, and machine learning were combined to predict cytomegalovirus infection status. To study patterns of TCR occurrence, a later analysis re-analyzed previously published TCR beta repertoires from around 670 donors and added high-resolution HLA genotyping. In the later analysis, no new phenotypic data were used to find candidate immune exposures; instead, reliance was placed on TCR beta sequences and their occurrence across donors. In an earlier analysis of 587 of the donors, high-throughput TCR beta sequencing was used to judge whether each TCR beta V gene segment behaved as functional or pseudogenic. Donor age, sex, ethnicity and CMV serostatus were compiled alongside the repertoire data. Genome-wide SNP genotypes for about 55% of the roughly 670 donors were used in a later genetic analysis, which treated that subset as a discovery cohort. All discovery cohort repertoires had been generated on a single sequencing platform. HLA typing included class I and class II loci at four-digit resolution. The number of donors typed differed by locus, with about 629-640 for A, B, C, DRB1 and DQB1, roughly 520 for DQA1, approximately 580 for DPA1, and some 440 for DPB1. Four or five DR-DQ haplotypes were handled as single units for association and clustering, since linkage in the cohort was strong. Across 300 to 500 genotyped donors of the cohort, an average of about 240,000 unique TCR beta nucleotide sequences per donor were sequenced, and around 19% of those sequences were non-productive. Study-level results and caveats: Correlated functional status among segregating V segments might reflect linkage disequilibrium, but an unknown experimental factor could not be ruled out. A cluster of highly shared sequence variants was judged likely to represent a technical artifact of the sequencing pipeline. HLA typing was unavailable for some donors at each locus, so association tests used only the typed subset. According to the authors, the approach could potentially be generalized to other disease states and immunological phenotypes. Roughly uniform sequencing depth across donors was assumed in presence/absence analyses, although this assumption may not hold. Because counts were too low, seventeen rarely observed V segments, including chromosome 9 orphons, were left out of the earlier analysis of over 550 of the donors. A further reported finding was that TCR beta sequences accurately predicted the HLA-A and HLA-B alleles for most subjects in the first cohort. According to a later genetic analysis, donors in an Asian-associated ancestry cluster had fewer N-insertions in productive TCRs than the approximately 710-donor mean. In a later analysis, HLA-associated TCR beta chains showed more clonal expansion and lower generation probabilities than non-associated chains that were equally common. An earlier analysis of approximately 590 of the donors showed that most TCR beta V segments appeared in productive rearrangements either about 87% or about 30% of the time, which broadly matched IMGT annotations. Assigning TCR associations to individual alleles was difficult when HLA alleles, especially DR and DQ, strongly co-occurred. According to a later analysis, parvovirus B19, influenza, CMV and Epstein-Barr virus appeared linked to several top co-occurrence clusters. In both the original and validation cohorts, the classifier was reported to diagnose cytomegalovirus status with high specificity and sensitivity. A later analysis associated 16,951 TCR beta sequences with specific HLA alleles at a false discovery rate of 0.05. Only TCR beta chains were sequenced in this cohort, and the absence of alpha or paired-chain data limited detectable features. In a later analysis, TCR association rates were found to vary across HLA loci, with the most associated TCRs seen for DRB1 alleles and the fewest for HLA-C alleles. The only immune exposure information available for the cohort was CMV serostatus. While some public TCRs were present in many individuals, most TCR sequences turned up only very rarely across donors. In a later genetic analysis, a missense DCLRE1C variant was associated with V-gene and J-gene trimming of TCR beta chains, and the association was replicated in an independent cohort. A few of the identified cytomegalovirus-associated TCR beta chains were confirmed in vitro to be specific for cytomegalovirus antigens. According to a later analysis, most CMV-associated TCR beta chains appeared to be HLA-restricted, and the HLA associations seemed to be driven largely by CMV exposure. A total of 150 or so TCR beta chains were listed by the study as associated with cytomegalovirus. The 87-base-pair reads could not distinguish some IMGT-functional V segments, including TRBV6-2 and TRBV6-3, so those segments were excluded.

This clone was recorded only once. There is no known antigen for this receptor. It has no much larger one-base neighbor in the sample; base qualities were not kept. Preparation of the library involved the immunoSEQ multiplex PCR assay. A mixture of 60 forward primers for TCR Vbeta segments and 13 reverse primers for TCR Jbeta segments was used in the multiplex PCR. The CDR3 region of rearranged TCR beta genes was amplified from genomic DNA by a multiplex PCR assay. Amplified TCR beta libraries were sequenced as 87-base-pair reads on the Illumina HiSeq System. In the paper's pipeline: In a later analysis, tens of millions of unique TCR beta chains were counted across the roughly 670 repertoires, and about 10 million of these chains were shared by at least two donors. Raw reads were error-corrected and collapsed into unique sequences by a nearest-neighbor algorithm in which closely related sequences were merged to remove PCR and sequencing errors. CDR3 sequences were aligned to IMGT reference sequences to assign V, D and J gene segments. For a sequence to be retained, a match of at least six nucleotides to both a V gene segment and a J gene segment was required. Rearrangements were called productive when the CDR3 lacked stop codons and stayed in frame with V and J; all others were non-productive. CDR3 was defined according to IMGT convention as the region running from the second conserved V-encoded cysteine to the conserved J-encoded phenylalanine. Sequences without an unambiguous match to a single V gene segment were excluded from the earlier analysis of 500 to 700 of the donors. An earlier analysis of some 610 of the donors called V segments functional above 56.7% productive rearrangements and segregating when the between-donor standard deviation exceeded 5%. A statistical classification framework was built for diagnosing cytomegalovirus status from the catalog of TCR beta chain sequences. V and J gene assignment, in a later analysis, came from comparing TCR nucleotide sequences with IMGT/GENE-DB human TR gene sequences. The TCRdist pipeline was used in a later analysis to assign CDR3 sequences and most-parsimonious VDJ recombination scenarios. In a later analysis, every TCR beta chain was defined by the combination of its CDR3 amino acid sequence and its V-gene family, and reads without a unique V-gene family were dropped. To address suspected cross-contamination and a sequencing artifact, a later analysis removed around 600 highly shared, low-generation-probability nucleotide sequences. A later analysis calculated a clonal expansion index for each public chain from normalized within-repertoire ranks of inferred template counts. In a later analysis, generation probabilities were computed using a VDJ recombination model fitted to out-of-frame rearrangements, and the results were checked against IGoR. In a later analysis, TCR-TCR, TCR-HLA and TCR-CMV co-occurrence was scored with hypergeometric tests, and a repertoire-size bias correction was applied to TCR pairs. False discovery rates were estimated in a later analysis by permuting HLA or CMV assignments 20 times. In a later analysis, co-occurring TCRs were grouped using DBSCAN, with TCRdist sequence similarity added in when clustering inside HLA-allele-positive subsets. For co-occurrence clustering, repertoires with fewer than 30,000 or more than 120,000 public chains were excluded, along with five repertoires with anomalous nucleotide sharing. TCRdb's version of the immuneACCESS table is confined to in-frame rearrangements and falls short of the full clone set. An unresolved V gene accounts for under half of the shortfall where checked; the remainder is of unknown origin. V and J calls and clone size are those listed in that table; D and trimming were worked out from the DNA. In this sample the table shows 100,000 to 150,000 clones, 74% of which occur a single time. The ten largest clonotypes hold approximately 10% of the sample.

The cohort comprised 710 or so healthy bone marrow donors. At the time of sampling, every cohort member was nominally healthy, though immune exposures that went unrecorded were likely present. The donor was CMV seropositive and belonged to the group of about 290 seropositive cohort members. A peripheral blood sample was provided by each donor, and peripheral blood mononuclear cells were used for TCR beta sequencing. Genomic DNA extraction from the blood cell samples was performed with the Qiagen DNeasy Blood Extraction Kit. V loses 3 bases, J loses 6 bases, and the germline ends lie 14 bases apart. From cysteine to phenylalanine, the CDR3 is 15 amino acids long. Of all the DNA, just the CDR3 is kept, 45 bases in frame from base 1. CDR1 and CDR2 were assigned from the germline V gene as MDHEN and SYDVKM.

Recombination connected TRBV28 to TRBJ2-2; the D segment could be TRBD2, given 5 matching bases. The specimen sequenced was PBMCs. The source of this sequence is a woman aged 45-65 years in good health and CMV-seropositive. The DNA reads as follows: TGTGCCAGCAGTTTGCGTAAGCGGTTATCCGGGGAGCTGTTTTTT. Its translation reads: CASSLRKRLSGELFF.